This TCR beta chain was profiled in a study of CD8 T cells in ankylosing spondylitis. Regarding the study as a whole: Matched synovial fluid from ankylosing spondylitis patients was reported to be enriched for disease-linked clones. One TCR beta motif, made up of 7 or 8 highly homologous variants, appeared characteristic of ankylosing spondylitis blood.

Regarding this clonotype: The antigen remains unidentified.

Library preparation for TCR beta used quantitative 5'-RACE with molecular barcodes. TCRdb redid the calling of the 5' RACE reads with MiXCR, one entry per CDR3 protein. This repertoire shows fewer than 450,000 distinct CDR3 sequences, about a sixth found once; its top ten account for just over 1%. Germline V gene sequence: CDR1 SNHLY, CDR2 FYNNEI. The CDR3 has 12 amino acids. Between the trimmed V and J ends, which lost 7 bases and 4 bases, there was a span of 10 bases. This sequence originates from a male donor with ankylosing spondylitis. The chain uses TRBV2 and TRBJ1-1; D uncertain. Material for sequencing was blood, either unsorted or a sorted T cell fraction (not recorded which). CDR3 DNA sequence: TGTGCCAGCAATGAGGGAGGCACTGAAGCTTTCTTT. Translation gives CASNEGGTEAFF.